This TCR beta chain was sequenced for a study of vaccination effects on CD4 cells after COVID-19. Sequencing in the ViraFEST assay came after antigen-specific CD4+ T cells had been expanded with viral peptide pools, which were used to stimulate PBMC. Cells that had been cultured for 9 to 10 days were the source of isolated CD4+ T cells. None of the vaccinated had previously contracted SARS-CoV-2, and their nucleocapsid antibodies tested negative. Using immunoSEQ multiplex PCR, the repertoire was profiled, and TCRdb retains in-frame clones only, with some absent. The sample contains some 70,000 clones, over 70% of which appear only once. As for this clone: Its antigen is not known.

V was clipped by 1 base and J by 7 bases, with 11 bases between them. The CDR3 covers 13 residues. CDR1 is KGHSH, CDR2 LQKENI, per germline. Study-level findings and limits: A shortage of convalescent patients and an absence of early post-infection timepoints characterized the study.

V and J are TRBV18 and TRBJ2-7; D is perhaps TRBD2 (5 bases). Sequencing used CD4+ T cells from PBMCs cultured with SARS-CoV-2 spike peptides, obtained before COVID-19 vaccination. The TCR sequence derives from a human donor who received a COVID-19 vaccine. The CDR3 here is CASSPRTGEEQYV. The CDR3 DNA follows: TGTGCCAGCTCACCACGAACCGGGGAAGAGCAGTACGTC.